Listed below are T cell receptor beta chains from one sample, sequenced in a study of blood T cell repertoires in COVID-19. Data came from immunoSEQ multiplex PCR; TCRdb stores just in-frame clones and leaves some out. The sample yields approximately 77,000 clones, 80% seen once. Sequencing used peripheral blood. The receptors derive from a woman in her 70s with acute or convalescent COVID-19. Each CDR3 is given with its conserved first and last residue.

>TRBV9
CASSVGSGVPYEQYF
>TRBV5-5
CASSLAHRERGYTF
>TRBV19
CASSITSGGIEEQFF
>TRBV4-2
CASSQDPGGGTDTQYF
>TRBV9
CASSVEGSSNQPQHF
>TRBV11-3
CASSLGRLAGKNEQFF
>TRBV6-5
CASGRPYYGYTF
>TRBV6-2/TRBV6-3
CASSLGSGGATDTQYF
>TRBV5-1
CASSLDGRGTGELFF
>TRBV7-2
CASSPNPGGRQPQHF
>TRBV7-8
CASRATDTQYF
>TRBV15
CATSRGQARDEQFF
>TRBV6-2/TRBV6-3
CASSYGAGGEAFF
>TRBV6-4
CASSQTGGWGYTF
>TRBV2
CANREGGTEAFF
>TRBV29-1
CSARLGQTEAFF
>TRBV29-1
CSVPTGPYGYTF
>TRBV7-9
CASSPDTAPNEQFF
>TRBV4-1
CASSRGTSPPPDTQYF
>TRBV19
CASSQIGVSNQPQHF
>TRBV10-3
CAISEGTGIRYGYTF
>TRBV6-1
CASSEHLYEQYF